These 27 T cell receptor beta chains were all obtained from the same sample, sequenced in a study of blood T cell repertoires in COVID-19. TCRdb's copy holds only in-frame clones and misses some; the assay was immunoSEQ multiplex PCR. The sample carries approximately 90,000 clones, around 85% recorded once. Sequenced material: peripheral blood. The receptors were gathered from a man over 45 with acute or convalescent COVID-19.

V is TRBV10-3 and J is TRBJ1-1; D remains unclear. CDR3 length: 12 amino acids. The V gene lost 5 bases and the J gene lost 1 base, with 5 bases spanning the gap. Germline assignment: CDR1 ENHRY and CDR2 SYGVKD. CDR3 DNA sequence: TGTGCCATCAGTTCCAGGAACACTGAAGCTTTCTTT. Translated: CAISSRNTEAFF.

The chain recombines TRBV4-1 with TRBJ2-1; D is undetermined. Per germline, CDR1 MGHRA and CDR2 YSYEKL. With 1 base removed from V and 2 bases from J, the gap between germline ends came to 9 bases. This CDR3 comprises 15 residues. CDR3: CASSQGSNTYNEQFF. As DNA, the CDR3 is TGCGCCAGCAGCCAAGGGAGCAACACCTACAATGAGCAGTTCTTC.

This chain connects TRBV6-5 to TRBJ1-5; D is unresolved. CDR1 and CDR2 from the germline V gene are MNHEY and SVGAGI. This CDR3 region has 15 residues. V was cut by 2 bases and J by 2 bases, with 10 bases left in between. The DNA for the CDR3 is TGTGCCAGCAGTTACAGTTTTACAGGCAATCAGCCCCAGCATTTT. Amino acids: CASSYSFTGNQPQHF.

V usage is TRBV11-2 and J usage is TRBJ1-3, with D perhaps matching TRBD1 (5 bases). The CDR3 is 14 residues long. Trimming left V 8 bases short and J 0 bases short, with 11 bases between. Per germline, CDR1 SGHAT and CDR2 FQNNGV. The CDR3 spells CASGPGNSGNTIYF. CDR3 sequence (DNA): TGTGCCAGCGGACCAGGGAACTCTGGAAACACCATATATTTT.

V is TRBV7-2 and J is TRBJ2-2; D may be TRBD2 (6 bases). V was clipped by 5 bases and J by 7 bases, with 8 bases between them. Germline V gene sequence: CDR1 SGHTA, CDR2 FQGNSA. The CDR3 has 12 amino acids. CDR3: CASSRGSGELFF. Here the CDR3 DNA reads TGTGCCAGCAGCCGGGGGAGCGGGGAGCTGTTTTTT. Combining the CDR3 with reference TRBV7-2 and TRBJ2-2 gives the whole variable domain GAGVSQSPSNKVTEKGKDVELRCDPISGHTALYWYRQSLGQGLEFLIYFQGNSAPDKSGLPSDRFSAERTGGSVSTLTIQRTQQEDSAVYLCASSRGSGELFFGEGSRLTVL.

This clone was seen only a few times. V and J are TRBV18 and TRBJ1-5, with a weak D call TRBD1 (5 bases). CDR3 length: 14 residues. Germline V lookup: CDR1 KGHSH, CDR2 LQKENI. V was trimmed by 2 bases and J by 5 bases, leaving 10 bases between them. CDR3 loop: CASSPSGTDQPQHF. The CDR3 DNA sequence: TGTGCCAGCTCACCAAGCGGGACCGATCAGCCCCAGCATTTT. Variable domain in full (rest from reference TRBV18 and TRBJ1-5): NAGVMQNPRHLVRRRGQEARLRCSPMKGHSHVYWYRQLPEEGLKFMVYLQKENIIDESGMPKERFSAEFPKEGPSILRIQQVVRGDSAAYFCASSPSGTDQPQHFGDGTRLSIL.

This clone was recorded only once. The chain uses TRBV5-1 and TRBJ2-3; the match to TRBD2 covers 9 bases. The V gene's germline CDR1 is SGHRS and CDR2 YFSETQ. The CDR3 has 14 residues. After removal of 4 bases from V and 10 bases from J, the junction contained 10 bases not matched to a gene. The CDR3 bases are TGCGCCAGCAGCGGACTAGCGCAAGGAGTGTCGCAGTATTTT. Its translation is CASSGLAQGVSQYF.

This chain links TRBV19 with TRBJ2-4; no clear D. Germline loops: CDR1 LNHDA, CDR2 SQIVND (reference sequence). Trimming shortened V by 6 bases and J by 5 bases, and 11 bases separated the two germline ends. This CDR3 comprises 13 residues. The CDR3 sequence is CASRSQNENIQYF. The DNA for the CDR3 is TGTGCCAGTAGGAGTCAAAACGAAAACATTCAGTACTTC.

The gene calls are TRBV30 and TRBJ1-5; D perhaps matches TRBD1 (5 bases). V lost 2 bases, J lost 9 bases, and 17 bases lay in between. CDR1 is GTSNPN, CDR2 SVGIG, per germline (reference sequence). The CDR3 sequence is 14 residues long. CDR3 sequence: CAWSLPTGGWPQHF. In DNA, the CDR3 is TGTGCCTGGAGTCTCCCGACCGGGGGTTGGCCCCAGCATTTT.

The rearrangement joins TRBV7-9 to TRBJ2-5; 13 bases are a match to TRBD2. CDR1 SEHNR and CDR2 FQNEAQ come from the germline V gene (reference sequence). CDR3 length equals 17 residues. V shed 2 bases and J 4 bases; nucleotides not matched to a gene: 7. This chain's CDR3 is CASSLPRLAGGLETQYF. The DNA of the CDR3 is TGTGCCAGCAGCTTACCGAGACTAGCGGGAGGTCTAGAGACCCAGTACTTC. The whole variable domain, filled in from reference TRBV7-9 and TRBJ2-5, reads DTGVSQNPRHKITKRGQNVTFRCDPISEHNRLYWYRQTLGQGPEFLTYFQNEAQLEKSRLLSDRFSAERPKGSFSTLEIQRTEQGDSAMYLCASSLPRLAGGLETQYFGPGTRLLVL.

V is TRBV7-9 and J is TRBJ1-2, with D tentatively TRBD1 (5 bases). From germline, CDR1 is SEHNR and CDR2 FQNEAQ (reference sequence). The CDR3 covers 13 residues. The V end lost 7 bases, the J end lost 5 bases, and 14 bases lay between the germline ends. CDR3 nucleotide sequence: TGTGCCAGCACCTCGTCGGGGGAATATGGCTACACCTTC. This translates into CASTSSGEYGYTF.

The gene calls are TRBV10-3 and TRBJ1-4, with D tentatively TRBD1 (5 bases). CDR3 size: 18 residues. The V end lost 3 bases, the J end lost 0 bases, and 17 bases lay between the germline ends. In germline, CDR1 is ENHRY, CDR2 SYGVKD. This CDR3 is CAISEFGGPSATNEKLFF. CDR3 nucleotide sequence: TGTGCCATCAGTGAATTCGGGGGACCAAGTGCAACTAATGAAAAACTGTTTTTT.

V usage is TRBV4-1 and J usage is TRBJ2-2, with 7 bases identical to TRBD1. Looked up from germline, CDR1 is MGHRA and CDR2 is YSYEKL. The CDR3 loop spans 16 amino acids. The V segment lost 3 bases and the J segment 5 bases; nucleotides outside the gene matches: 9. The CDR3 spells CASSHSTGSRTGELFF. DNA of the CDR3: TGCGCCAGCAGCCACTCGACAGGGTCCCGAACCGGGGAGCTGTTTTTT.

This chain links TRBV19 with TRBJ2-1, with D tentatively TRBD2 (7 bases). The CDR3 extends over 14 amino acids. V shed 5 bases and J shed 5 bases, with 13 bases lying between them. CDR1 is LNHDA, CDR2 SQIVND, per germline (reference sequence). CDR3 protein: CASSVVRGHNEQFF. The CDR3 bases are TGTGCCAGTAGTGTGGTGCGGGGGCACAATGAGCAGTTCTTC. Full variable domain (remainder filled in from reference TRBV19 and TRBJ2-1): DGGITQSPKYLFRKEGQNVTLSCEQNLNHDAMYWYRQDPGQGLRLIYYSQIVNDFQKGDIAEGYSVSREKKESFPLTVTSAQKNPTAFYLCASSVVRGHNEQFFGPGTRLTVL.

As DNA, the CDR3 is TGTGCCAGTAGTATCTGGGCCAGGGACACCGGGGAGCTGTTTTTT. It translates to CASSIWARDTGELFF. This chain uses TRBV19 with TRBJ2-2; a weak D match, TRBD1 (5 bases). V lost 3 bases and J lost 3, with 11 bases in between. The CDR3 contains 15 residues. Germline V gives CDR1 LNHDA, CDR2 SQIVND (reference sequence).

CDR3 nucleotides: TGTGCCAGCAGCTTGGGGAACTTGGGGGCCGAGCAGTACTTC. This codes for CASSLGNLGAEQYF. The chain employs TRBV5-6 and TRBJ2-7; perhaps TRBD1 as D (6 bases). The CDR3 runs 14 residues. Trimming stripped 0 bases from V and 6 bases from J, with 13 bases between. Germline V gene data show CDR1 as SGHDT and CDR2 as YYEEEE.

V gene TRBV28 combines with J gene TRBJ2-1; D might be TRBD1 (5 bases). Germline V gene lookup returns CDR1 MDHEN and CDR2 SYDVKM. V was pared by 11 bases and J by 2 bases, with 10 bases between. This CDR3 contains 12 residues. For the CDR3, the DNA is TGTGCCGGGGCAGGGCCCTACAATGAGCAGTTCTTC. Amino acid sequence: CAGAGPYNEQFF. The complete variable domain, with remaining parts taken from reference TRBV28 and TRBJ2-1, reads DVKVTQSSRYLVKRTGEKVFLECVQDMDHENMFWYRQDPGLGLRLIYFSYDVKMKEKGDIPEGYSVSREKKERFSLILESASTNQTSMYLCAGAGPYNEQFFGPGTRLTVL.

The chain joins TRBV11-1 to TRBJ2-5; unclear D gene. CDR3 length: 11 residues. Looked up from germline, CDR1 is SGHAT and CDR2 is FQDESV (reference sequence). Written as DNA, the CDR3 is TGTGCTTCCTCCTACCAAGAGACCCAGTACTTC. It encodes CASSYQETQYF. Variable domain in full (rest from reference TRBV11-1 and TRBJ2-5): EAEVAQSPRYKITEKSQAVAFWCDPISGHATLYWYRQILGQGPELLVQFQDESVVDDSQLPKDRFSAERLKGVDSTLKIQPAELGDSAMYLCASSYQETQYFGPGTRLLVL.

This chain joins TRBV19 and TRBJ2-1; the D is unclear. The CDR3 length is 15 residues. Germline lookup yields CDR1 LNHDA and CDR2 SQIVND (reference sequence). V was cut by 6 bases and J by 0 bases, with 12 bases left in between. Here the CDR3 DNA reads TGTGCCAGTAGAACTACCGCGAGCTCCTACAATGAGCAGTTCTTC. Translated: CASRTTASSYNEQFF.

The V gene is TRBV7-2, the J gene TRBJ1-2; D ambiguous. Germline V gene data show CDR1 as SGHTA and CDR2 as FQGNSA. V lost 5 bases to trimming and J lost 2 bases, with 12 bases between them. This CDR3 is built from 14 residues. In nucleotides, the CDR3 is TGTGCCAGCAGCACATATACAGCAAACTATGGCTACACCTTC. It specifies CASSTYTANYGYTF.

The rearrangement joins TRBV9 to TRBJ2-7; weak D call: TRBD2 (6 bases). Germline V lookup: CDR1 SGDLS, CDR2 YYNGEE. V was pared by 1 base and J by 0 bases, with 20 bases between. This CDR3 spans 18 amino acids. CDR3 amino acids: CASSVSATGRDGSYEQYF. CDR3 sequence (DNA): TGTGCCAGCAGCGTATCCGCGACGGGGCGGGATGGCTCCTACGAGCAGTACTTC.

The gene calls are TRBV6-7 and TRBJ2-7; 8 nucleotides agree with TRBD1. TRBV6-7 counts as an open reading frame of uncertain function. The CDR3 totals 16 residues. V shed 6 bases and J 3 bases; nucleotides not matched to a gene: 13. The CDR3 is CASRNNSGTGVYEQYF. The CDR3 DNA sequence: TGTGCCAGCAGAAACAATTCCGGGACAGGAGTCTACGAGCAGTACTTC.

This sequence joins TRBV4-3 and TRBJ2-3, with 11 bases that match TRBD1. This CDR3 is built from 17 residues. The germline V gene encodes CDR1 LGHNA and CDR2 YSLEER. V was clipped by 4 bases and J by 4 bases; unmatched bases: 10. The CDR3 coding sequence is TGCGCCAGCAGCCCAAACCCGGACAGGGGGCACGCAGATACGCAGTATTTT. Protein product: CASSPNPDRGHADTQYF.

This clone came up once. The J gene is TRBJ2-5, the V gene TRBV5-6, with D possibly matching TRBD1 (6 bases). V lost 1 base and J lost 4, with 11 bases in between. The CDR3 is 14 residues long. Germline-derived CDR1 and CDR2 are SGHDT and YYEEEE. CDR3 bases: TGTGCCAGCAGCTTGTACCAAGGGGGAGAGACCCAGTACTTC. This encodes CASSLYQGGETQYF.

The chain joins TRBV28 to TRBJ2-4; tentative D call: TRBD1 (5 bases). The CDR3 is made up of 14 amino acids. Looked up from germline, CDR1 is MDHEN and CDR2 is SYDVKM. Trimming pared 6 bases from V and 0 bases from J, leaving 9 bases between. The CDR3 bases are TGTGCCAGCAGCTCCCAGGGAGCCAAAAACATTCAGTACTTC. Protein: CASSSQGAKNIQYF. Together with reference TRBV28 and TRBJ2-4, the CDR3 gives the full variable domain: DVKVTQSSRYLVKRTGEKVFLECVQDMDHENMFWYRQDPGLGLRLIYFSYDVKMKEKGDIPEGYSVSREKKERFSLILESASTNQTSMYLCASSSQGAKNIQYFGAGTRLSVL.

The CDR3 is CAWSVVPGTGGLRTEKLFF. CDR3 DNA sequence: TGTGCCTGGAGTGTCGTTCCCGGGACAGGGGGCCTACGGACCGAAAAACTGTTTTTT. V usage is TRBV30 and J usage is TRBJ1-4; 12 bases agree with TRBD1. V was clipped by 0 bases and J by 8 bases; unmatched bases: 16. CDR1 and CDR2 (germline): GTSNPN, SVGIG (reference sequence). There are 19 residues in the CDR3.

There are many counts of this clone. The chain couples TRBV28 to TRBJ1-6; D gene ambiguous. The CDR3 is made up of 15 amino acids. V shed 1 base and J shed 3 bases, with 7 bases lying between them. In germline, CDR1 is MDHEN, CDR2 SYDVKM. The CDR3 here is CASSLSGLYNSPLHF. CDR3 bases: TGTGCCAGCAGTTTATCAGGACTCTATAATTCACCCCTCCACTTT. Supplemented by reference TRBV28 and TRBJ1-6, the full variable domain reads DVKVTQSSRYLVKRTGEKVFLECVQDMDHENMFWYRQDPGLGLRLIYFSYDVKMKEKGDIPEGYSVSREKKERFSLILESASTNQTSMYLCASSLSGLYNSPLHFGNGTRLTVT.